This TCR beta chain came from a study of blood T cells in healthy people across ages. Germline lookup yields CDR1 LNHNV and CDR2 YYDKDF (reference sequence). The CDR3 runs 14 residues. The ends were cut back, 1 base at V and 3 bases at J, with 9 bases in the middle. With a J-beta primer mix and a sample-barcoded 5' primer, a second PCR ran about 6 to 11 cycles. TCRdb analysed the 5' RACE reads with MiXCR anew, one entry per CDR3 protein. Among about 700,000 distinct CDR3 sequences listed, roughly 30% were seen once. This receptor was taken from a woman older than 75 in good health. The chain employs TRBV15 and TRBJ1-2, with D possibly being TRBD1 (5 bases). Sample: blood. The CDR3 DNA sequence: TGTGCCACCAGCAGAGTGGACACCTACTATGGCTACACCTTC. This gives the protein CATSRVDTYYGYTF.